The TCR beta chain described here comes from a study of CD8+ T cells in alopecia areata. The treatment here: oral pan-JAK inhibitor, 5-10 mg twice daily. Individuals with alopecia areata gave both lesional scalp punch biopsies and peripheral blood for collection. Trimming cost V 3 bases and J 4 bases, with 8 bases left between them. The CDR3 loop spans 13 amino acids. Germline V gene sequence: CDR1 LNHNV, CDR2 YYDKDF (reference sequence). Study results and caveats: Tofacitinib significantly reduced both scalp clonality and expanded CD8+ clones among the top 100. Many of the expanded lesional clones endured in scalp and blood while on tofacitinib.

Worth noting for this clone: Its matching antigen is unknown.

Extracted RNA was reverse transcribed, and the resulting cDNA served as sequencing template. Assay used: immunoSEQ multiplex PCR; TCRdb lists only in-frame clones, some missing. The repertoire holds some 240,000 clones, around three fifths seen once, with roughly 1.4% in the top ten. Source: CD4+ T cells sorted from blood, taken at week 4, from a patient treated with tofacitinib. The receptor was derived from a human donor with alopecia areata. The chain is built from TRBV15 and TRBJ2-3; D uncertain. The CDR3 sequence: CATSSGPADTQYF. Written as DNA, the CDR3 is TGTGCCACCAGCAGTGGACCGGCAGATACGCAGTATTTT.